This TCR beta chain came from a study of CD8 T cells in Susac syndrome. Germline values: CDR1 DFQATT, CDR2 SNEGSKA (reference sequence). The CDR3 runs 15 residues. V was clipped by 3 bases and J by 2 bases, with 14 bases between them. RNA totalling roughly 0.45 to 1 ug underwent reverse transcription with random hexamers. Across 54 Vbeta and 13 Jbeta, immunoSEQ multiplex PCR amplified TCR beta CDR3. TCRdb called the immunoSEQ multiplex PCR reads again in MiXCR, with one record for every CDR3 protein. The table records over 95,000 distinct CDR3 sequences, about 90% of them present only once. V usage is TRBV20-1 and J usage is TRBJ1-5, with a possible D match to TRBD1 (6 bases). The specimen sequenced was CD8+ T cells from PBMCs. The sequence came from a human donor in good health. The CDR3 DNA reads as TGCAGTGCTAGCGGGGGGGCAGGAGGCAATCAGCCCCAGCATTTT. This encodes CSASGGAGGNQPQHF.